The clone carrying this TCR beta chain was counted many times. Its target is not known. The CDR3 extends over 12 amino acids. CDR1 is DFQATT, CDR2 SNEGSKA, per germline (reference sequence). Between the trimmed V and J ends, which lost 1 base and 3 bases, there was a span of 6 bases. The data were obtained in a study of T cells in Graves' hyperthyroidism and ophthalmopathy. Study-level background: Peripheral blood was drawn at first diagnosis, prior to all treatment. Study-level points and caveats: A median approximately 6.5 months before onset, the model predicted ophthalmopathy. Appearing also in blood were most of the thyroid clonotypes expanded above 0.001.

The TCR beta CDR3 regions underwent amplification using RNA transcripts as the source. A first-round RT-PCR of the TCR CDR3 used the HTBI primer set. From the multiplex PCR reads, TCRdb called clonotypes with MiXCR, one entry per CDR3 protein. The sample has a few hundred thousand distinct CDR3 sequences; 12% to 15% are singletons. Together with thyroid ultrasound, orbital computed tomography, serum thyroxine and TRAb, clinical symptoms were used for diagnoses. The sample consisted of blood. This clonotype was obtained from a woman between 35 and 50 years old with Graves' ophthalmopathy. The genes are TRBV20-1 and TRBJ1-1; D is unresolved. CDR3 protein: CSARGPYTEAFF. The CDR3 coding sequence is TGCAGTGCTAGAGGCCCCTACACTGAAGCTTTCTTT.